This entry lists 23 T cell receptor beta chains sequenced from one sample in a study of T cells in Graves' hyperthyroidism and ophthalmopathy. What was amplified from RNA transcripts were TCR beta CDR3 regions. The HTBI set primed first-round TCR CDR3 RT-PCR. Using its own MiXCR run on the multiplex PCR reads, TCRdb lists one record per CDR3 protein. This table has some 400,000 distinct CDR3 sequences, roughly 14% appearing once. Sequencing was carried out using blood. These receptors originate from a man between 25 and 39 years old with Graves' hyperthyroidism that later progressed to Graves' ophthalmopathy.

This clonotype came up many times. This rearrangement joins TRBV5-1 to TRBJ2-7; D is ambiguous. CDR1 SGHRS and CDR2 YFSETQ come from the germline V gene. V dropped 2 bases and J dropped 1 base, with 10 bases sitting between them. The CDR3 loop spans 14 amino acids. The CDR3 reads CASSLMAVSYEQYF. In nucleotides, the CDR3 is TGCGCCAGCAGCTTAATGGCGGTTTCCTACGAGCAGTACTTC.

In this sample, this clonotype turned up a few times. Here the CDR3 omits its conserved ending phenylalanine or tryptophan, so a read error is the likely source. This rearrangement joins TRBV6-9 to TRBJ1-1; TRBD1 is a possible D gene (6 bases). V was clipped by 6 bases and J by 0 bases, with 14 bases between them. Per the germline V gene, CDR1 is MNHGY and CDR2 is SVAAGI. The CDR3 loop spans 15 amino acids. The CDR3 is CASSAQGSMNTEAFI. As DNA, the CDR3 is TGTGCCAGCAGCGCACAGGGATCCATGAACACTGAAGCTTTCATT.

The table lists this clonotype with a few counts. The V call is TRBV6-1, the J call TRBJ2-7; 9 positions agree with TRBD2. The length of the CDR3 is 16 residues. J gave up 6 bases and V 5 bases, and 14 bases lay outside the gene matches. Germline assignment: CDR1 MNHNS and CDR2 SASEGT. For the CDR3, the DNA is TGTGCCAGCAGTTCCGATTTGGGACTAGCATCGGGCGAGCAGTACTTC. It translates to CASSSDLGLASGEQYF.

J is TRBJ2-3 and V is TRBV7-9; D may be TRBD1 or TRBD2 (5 bases each). This CDR3 has 15 residues. Trimming removed 3 bases at V and 3 bases at J, with 13 bases between. Germline lookup yields CDR1 SEHNR and CDR2 FQNEAQ (reference sequence). CDR3 nucleotides: TGTGCCAGCAGCTTCGAGGTGGGGGTGACAGATACGCAGTATTTT. This gives the protein CASSFEVGVTDTQYF.

The table lists this clonotype with many counts. J is TRBJ1-4 and V is TRBV3-1; D is possibly TRBD1 (5 bases). V was trimmed by 4 bases and J by 0 bases, leaving 6 bases between them. The CDR3 length is 14 residues. Germline-derived CDR1 and CDR2 are LGHDT and YNNKEL (reference sequence). CDR3 in DNA: TGTGCCAGCAGCCGACAGTCAACTAATGAAAAACTGTTTTTT. Protein sequence: CASSRQSTNEKLFF.

V is TRBV7-9 and J is TRBJ2-3, with D hard to call. The germline V and J ends were trimmed by 0 bases and 0 bases, with 7 bases remaining between them. Germline V gene sequence: CDR1 SEHNR, CDR2 FQNEAQ (reference sequence). This CDR3 is 15 amino acids long. The CDR3 DNA follows: TGTGCCAGCAGCTTAGCGGATACTAGCACAGATACGCAGTATTTT. Translation gives CASSLADTSTDTQYF. Supplemented by reference TRBV7-9 and TRBJ2-3, the full variable domain reads DTGVSQNPRHKITKRGQNVTFRCDPISEHNRLYWYRQTLGQGPEFLTYFQNEAQLEKSRLLSDRFSAERPKGSFSTLEIQRTEQGDSAMYLCASSLADTSTDTQYFGPGTRLTVL.

This clonotype was seen only a few times. This chain links TRBV14 with TRBJ2-7, with TRBD1 as a possible D gene (6 bases). The CDR3 sequence is 15 residues long. CDR1 is SGHDN and CDR2 is FVKESK in the germline V gene. Between the trimmed V and J ends, which lost 6 bases and 0 bases, there was a span of 15 bases. This CDR3 is CASSRPGHLSYEQYF. CDR3 sequence (DNA): TGTGCCAGCAGTCGTCCGGGACACCTCTCCTACGAGCAGTACTTC.

The chain recombines TRBV7-9 with TRBJ2-7; no reliable D call. The ends were cut back, 0 bases at V and 2 bases at J, with 14 bases in the middle. This CDR3 is 16 amino acids long. Germline-derived CDR1 and CDR2 are SEHNR and FQNEAQ (reference sequence). CDR3 region: CASSLASGPHTYEQYF. CDR3 nucleotide sequence: TGTGCCAGCAGCTTAGCCTCCGGGCCACATACCTACGAGCAGTACTTC. Filled out from reference TRBV7-9 and TRBJ2-7, the complete variable domain reads DTGVSQNPRHKITKRGQNVTFRCDPISEHNRLYWYRQTLGQGPEFLTYFQNEAQLEKSRLLSDRFSAERPKGSFSTLEIQRTEQGDSAMYLCASSLASGPHTYEQYFGPGTRLTVT.

The rearrangement uses TRBV11-1 and TRBJ2-3; perhaps TRBD2 as D (5 bases). Germline CDR1 is SGHAT and CDR2 is FQDESV (reference sequence). This CDR3 comprises 16 residues. Trimming shortened V by 2 bases and J by 2 bases, and 14 bases separated the two germline ends. The CDR3 loop is CASSLLQRRHTDTQYF. The DNA of the CDR3 is TGTGCCAGCAGCTTACTTCAGCGGAGGCACACAGATACGCAGTATTTT.

This clonotype was detected ten times or more. This chain links TRBV7-6 with TRBJ1-2; the D is unclear. The CDR3 is made up of 13 amino acids. The V gene's germline CDR1 is SGHVS and CDR2 FNYEAQ. V shed 5 bases and J shed 7 bases, with 14 bases lying between them. The CDR3 sequence is CASSPKGFAGYTF. DNA of the CDR3: TGTGCCAGCAGCCCAAAGGGTTTCGCTGGCTACACCTTC.

At least ten counts were recorded for this clonotype. The chain carries TRBV28 and TRBJ2-1; 7 nucleotides line up with TRBD2. From germline, CDR1 is MDHEN and CDR2 SYDVKM. The CDR3 covers 15 residues. After removal of 2 bases from V and 3 bases from J, the junction contained 4 bases not matched to a gene. Here the CDR3 DNA reads TGTGCCAGCAGTTTACCGGGGGGAGGCTACAATGAGCAGTTCTTC. This sequence encodes CASSLPGGGYNEQFF.

The rearrangement uses TRBV5-1 and TRBJ2-2, with D maybe TRBD1 (6 bases). V dropped 0 bases and J dropped 7 bases, with 10 bases sitting between them. This CDR3 spans 14 amino acids. Germline CDR1 reads SGHRS; CDR2 reads YFSETQ. In nucleotides, the CDR3 is TGCGCCAGCAGCTTGGTCCAGGGGAACGGGGAGCTGTTTTTT. Translated, it gives CASSLVQGNGELFF.

The sample holds many counts of this clonotype. A read error may account for a junction end that differs from germline. This rearrangement joins TRBV28 to TRBJ2-5, with 12 bases lining up with TRBD2. The CDR3 sequence is 16 residues long. Germline loops: CDR1 MDHEN, CDR2 SYDVKM. CDR3: CTSSPSSGGARETQYF. The CDR3 bases are TGTACCAGCAGCCCATCTAGCGGGGGGGCACGTGAGACCCAGTACTTC.

The CDR3 sequence is CAWSVPPARGDEQFF. CDR3 in DNA: TGTGCCTGGAGTGTACCACCCGCCAGGGGGGATGAGCAGTTCTTC. The V gene is TRBV30, the J gene TRBJ2-1; D may be TRBD1 (7 bases). The CDR3 runs to 15 residues. The V and J ends lost 0 bases and 8 bases respectively, with 17 bases between them. The germline gives CDR1 GTSNPN, CDR2 SVGIG (reference sequence).

The table lists this clonotype with a few counts. V gene TRBV4-2 combines with J gene TRBJ1-2, with D maybe TRBD1 (5 bases). Trimming pared 1 base from V and 4 bases from J, leaving 16 bases between. CDR1 is LGHNA and CDR2 is YNFKEQ in the germline V gene. CDR3 length equals 16 residues. The CDR3 spells CASSQGPGTDLYGYTF. For the CDR3, the DNA is TGTGCCAGCAGCCAAGGCCCCGGGACGGACCTCTATGGCTACACCTTC.

The chain employs TRBV7-2 and TRBJ2-5; 8 bases are shared with TRBD1. This CDR3 is built from 14 residues. Germline values: CDR1 SGHTA, CDR2 FQGNSA. Trimming cost V 1 base and J 4 bases; bases outside gene matches: 2. The CDR3 sequence: CASSLVQGAETQYF. The CDR3 DNA sequence: TGTGCCAGCAGCTTAGTGCAGGGGGCAGAGACCCAGTACTTC.

This clonotype was observed a few times. The genes are TRBV2 and TRBJ1-4; a weak D match, TRBD1 (5 bases). Germline-derived CDR1 and CDR2 are SNHLY and FYNNEI. The CDR3 is made up of 14 amino acids. The V end was cut by 4 bases, the J end by 5 bases, with 11 bases between. This CDR3 is CASSGREGNEKLFF. The DNA of the CDR3 is TGTGCCAGCAGTGGCAGGGAGGGGAATGAAAAACTGTTTTTT.

This clonotype was counted ten times or more. The chain employs TRBV28 and TRBJ2-3; 11 bases map to TRBD2. Germline loops: CDR1 MDHEN, CDR2 SYDVKM. The V and J ends lost 6 bases and 2 bases, in that order; junction bases with no gene match: 13. This CDR3 is built from 18 residues. This CDR3 reads CASSQLIAGGRVTDTQYF. The CDR3, as DNA: TGTGCCAGCAGCCAGCTAATAGCGGGGGGGCGGGTCACAGATACGCAGTATTTT. Looking up the rest from reference TRBV28 and TRBJ2-3 gives the full variable domain: DVKVTQSSRYLVKRTGEKVFLECVQDMDHENMFWYRQDPGLGLRLIYFSYDVKMKEKGDIPEGYSVSREKKERFSLILESASTNQTSMYLCASSQLIAGGRVTDTQYFGPGTRLTVL.

This clonotype was detected ten times or more. V usage is TRBV2 and J usage is TRBJ2-1, with no clear D. The CDR3 has 15 amino acids. Germline V CDR1 and CDR2: SNHLY, FYNNEI. With 3 bases removed from V and 8 bases from J, the gap between germline ends came to 17 bases. As DNA, the CDR3 is TGTGCCAGCAGTGACTTGGGGATGTCGGTGGATGAGCAGTTCTTC. Protein sequence: CASSDLGMSVDEQFF.

This clonotype was detected ten times or more. The chain carries TRBV2 and TRBJ1-2; 7 bases are shared with TRBD1. Germline CDR1 SNHLY, CDR2 FYNNEI. This CDR3 spans 14 amino acids. After removal of 7 bases from V and 5 bases from J, the junction contained 10 bases not matched to a gene. The CDR3 spells CASMSLWTGYGYTF. In DNA, the CDR3 is TGTGCCAGCATGAGCCTTTGGACAGGTTATGGCTACACCTTC.

The V call is TRBV12-5, the J call TRBJ2-2, with TRBD2 matching over 9 bases. Unmatched junction bases numbered 8, after V lost 3 bases and J lost 3 bases. This CDR3 has 17 amino acids. Germline values: CDR1 LGHNT, CDR2 FRNRAP. The CDR3 nucleotides read TGTGCTAGTGGTTTCCCCGGACTAGCGCAGTACACCGGGGAGCTGTTTTTT. Protein product: CASGFPGLAQYTGELFF.

This clonotype appeared many times. The J gene is TRBJ1-1, the V gene TRBV5-1; no reliable D call. The CDR3 runs to 13 residues. The V gene lost 1 base and the J gene lost 6 bases, with 10 bases spanning the gap. Germline CDR1 SGHRS, CDR2 YFSETQ. CDR3 residues: CASSLMMGSEAFF. The CDR3 region has the DNA TGCGCCAGCAGCTTGATGATGGGGTCTGAAGCTTTCTTT.

Ten or more counts support this clonotype. The chain couples TRBV28 to TRBJ1-5; D unclear. The germline V gene has CDR1 MDHEN and CDR2 SYDVKM. The V and J ends lost 2 bases and 4 bases respectively, with 9 bases between them. The CDR3 loop spans 14 amino acids. As DNA, the CDR3 is TGTGCCAGCAGTTTAACGCCAGTTAATCAGCCCCAGCATTTT. It translates to CASSLTPVNQPQHF.